Below, 14 T cell receptor beta chains from the same sample are listed, as sequenced in a study of shared clonotypes between healthy human individuals. Libraries were prepared by immunoSEQ multiplex PCR; TCRdb keeps only in-frame clonotypes and omits some of them. The sample has about a million clones, 70% to 85% seen once. The sample comprised memory CD4+ T cells from PBMCs. Subset of the sample: CD45RA-negative fraction. These receptors originate from a man aged 18 to 29 in good health. Some clones in this sample may be carry-over from other donors' samples.

The chain is built from TRBV6-1 and TRBJ1-4; a possible D gene is TRBD1 (6 bases). Trimming took off 3 bases at V and 5 bases at J, with 25 bases between the two ends. The CDR3 is 19 residues long. Germline V gene data show CDR1 as MNHNS and CDR2 as SASEGT. The CDR3 DNA reads TGTGCCAGCAGTGACCGCAGATCGGGACACCGGAAGACAAATGAAAAACTGTTTTTT. This sequence encodes CASSDRRSGHRKTNEKLFF.

The chain recombines TRBV2 with TRBJ1-2; the D gene is possibly TRBD1 (5 bases). V was clipped by 2 bases and J by 8 bases, with 9 bases between them. Germline lookup yields CDR1 SNHLY and CDR2 FYNNEI. The CDR3 has 12 residues. Here the CDR3 reads CASSESRDGYTF. CDR3 in DNA: TGTGCCAGCAGTGAATCCCGGGACGGCTACACCTTC.

This rearrangement joins TRBV19 to TRBJ2-6; maybe TRBD1 (6 bases). V lost 8 bases, J lost 0 bases, and 26 bases lay in between. CDR3 length: 20 residues. Germline V gene sequence: CDR1 LNHDA, CDR2 SQIVND (reference sequence). The CDR3 coding sequence is TGTGCCAGTTCAATGGACAGCAATCTCTTCTCCCACTCTGGGGCCAACGTCCTGACTTTC. Protein: CASSMDSNLFSHSGANVLTF.

The chain employs TRBV10-3 and TRBJ2-2, with TRBD2 matching over 7 bases. This CDR3 contains 16 residues. Germline-derived CDR1 and CDR2 are ENHRY and SYGVKD. With V trimmed by 7 bases and J by 7 bases, 15 bases remained unmatched. The CDR3 region has the DNA TGTGCCATCACCCCTGGGGGGGAGAGGTGGTGCGGGGAGCTGTTTTTT. Translating it yields CAITPGGERWCGELFF.

This clone was recorded many times. The V and J genes are TRBV11-2 and TRBJ2-3; D might be TRBD1 or TRBD2, each matching 5 bases. CDR3 length: 16 residues. From germline, CDR1 is SGHAT and CDR2 FQNNGV. Trimming took 1 base from V and 1 from J, leaving 12 bases between them. The CDR3 sequence: CASSLARLGGTDTQYF. The CDR3 nucleotides are TGTGCCAGCAGCTTAGCCCGCCTGGGGGGCACAGATACGCAGTATTTT.

This clone has ten or more counts. DNA of the CDR3: TGTGCCAGCACCCATGACAGCACAGATACGCAGTATTTT. The encoded protein is CASTHDSTDTQYF. The chain uses TRBV5-6 and TRBJ2-3; D not resolved. The germline V gene has CDR1 SGHDT and CDR2 YYEEEE. CDR3 length: 13 residues. Trimming stripped 6 bases from V and 0 bases from J, with 8 bases between.

The chain couples TRBV2 to TRBJ1-1; 11 bases are shared with TRBD1. CDR1 SNHLY and CDR2 FYNNEI come from the germline V gene. The V segment lost 6 bases and the J segment 1 base; nucleotides outside the gene matches: 4. This CDR3 has 15 residues. The DNA of the CDR3 is TGTGCCAGCAGCGGACAGGGGGCCGGGAACACTGAAGCTTTCTTT. It encodes CASSGQGAGNTEAFF.

The rearrangement links TRBV10-3 to TRBJ2-1; no clear D gene. Germline values: CDR1 ENHRY, CDR2 SYGVKD. This CDR3 region has 19 residues. The V end was cut by 2 bases, the J end by 6 bases, with 26 bases between. Here the CDR3 DNA reads TGTGCCATCAGTGAGGGGCTAAGGGAAACCCTCCAAAGGCGCAATGAGCAGTTCTTC. This encodes CAISEGLRETLQRRNEQFF.

The chain employs TRBV23-1 and TRBJ2-2, with 8 nucleotides matching TRBD2. TRBV23-1 is an ORF, with its function uncertain. The V segment lost 0 bases and the J segment 3 bases; nucleotides outside the gene matches: 9. CDR3 length equals 18 residues. CDR3 in amino acids: CASSQSETSGGDTGELFF. CDR3 bases: TGCGCCAGCAGTCAATCGGAAACGAGCGGGGGAGACACCGGGGAGCTGTTTTTT.

The chain uses TRBV5-1 and TRBJ1-2; a weak D match, TRBD1 (6 bases). Trimming stripped 4 bases from V and 4 bases from J, with 14 bases between. This CDR3 region has 14 residues. Germline assignment: CDR1 SGHRS and CDR2 YFSETQ. This chain's CDR3 is CASSSPDSAYGYTF. CDR3 DNA sequence: TGCGCCAGCAGCAGCCCGGACAGCGCCTATGGCTACACCTTC. The full variable domain, completed using reference TRBV5-1 and TRBJ1-2, is KAGVTQTPRYLIKTRGQQVTLSCSPISGHRSVSWYQQTPGQGLQFLFEYFSETQRNKGNFPGRFSGRQFSNSRSEMNVSTLELGDSALYLCASSSPDSAYGYTFGSGTRLTVV.

This clone was seen repeatedly, ten times or more. This rearrangement joins TRBV30 to TRBJ2-3; TRBD2 matches at 7 bases. The length of the CDR3 is 13 residues. Trimming took 2 bases from V and 2 from J; bases not matched to a gene: 1. Germline assignment: CDR1 GTSNPN and CDR2 SVGIG (reference sequence). This CDR3 is CAWSSGNTDTQYF. The CDR3 DNA is TGTGCCTGGAGTAGCGGGAACACAGATACGCAGTATTTT. Filled out from reference TRBV30 and TRBJ2-3, the complete variable domain reads SQTIHQWPATLVQPVGSPLSLECTVEGTSNPNLYWYRQAAGRGLQLLFYSVGIGQISSEVPQNLSASRPQDRQFILSSKKLLLSDSGFYLCAWSSGNTDTQYFGPGTRLTVL.

CDR3 bases: TGCGCCAGCAGCAAGGGGACTAGCGGGAAGTGGACCAGCTCCTACGAGCAGTACTTC. Translated, it gives CASSKGTSGKWTSSYEQYF. The chain employs TRBV5-1 and TRBJ2-7, with TRBD2 matching over 13 bases. The CDR3 spans 19 residues. The trim removed 4 bases at V and 0 bases at J, leaving 13 bases unmatched. Germline loops: CDR1 SGHRS, CDR2 YFSETQ.

This chain links TRBV10-3 with TRBJ2-7; D perhaps matches TRBD1 (6 bases). V was trimmed by 4 bases and J by 4 bases, leaving 11 bases between them. The CDR3 loop spans 13 amino acids. Germline-derived CDR1 and CDR2 are ENHRY and SYGVKD. The CDR3 bases are TGTGCCATCAGTGGACGGACAGCTTACGAGCAGTACTTC. Its translation: CAISGRTAYEQYF.

The rearrangement joins TRBV20-1 to TRBJ2-1; D remains ambiguous. CDR1 and CDR2 (germline): DFQATT, SNEGSKA (reference sequence). The CDR3 extends over 11 amino acids. With 4 bases removed from V and 7 bases from J, the gap between germline ends came to 8 bases. The DNA of the CDR3 is TGCAGTGCTACTAGTACGAATGAGCAGTTCTTC. Protein product: CSATSTNEQFF.